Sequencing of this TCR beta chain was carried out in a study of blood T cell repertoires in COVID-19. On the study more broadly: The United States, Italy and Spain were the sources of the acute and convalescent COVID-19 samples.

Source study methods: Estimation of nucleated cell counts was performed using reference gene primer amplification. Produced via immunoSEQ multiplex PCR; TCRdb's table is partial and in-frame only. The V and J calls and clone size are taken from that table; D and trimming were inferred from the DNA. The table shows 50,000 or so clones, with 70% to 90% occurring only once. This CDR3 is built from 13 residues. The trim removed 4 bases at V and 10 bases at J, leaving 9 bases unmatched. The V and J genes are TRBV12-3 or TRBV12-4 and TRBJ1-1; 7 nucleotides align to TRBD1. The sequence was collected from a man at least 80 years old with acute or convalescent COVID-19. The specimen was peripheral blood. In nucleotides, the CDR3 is TGTGCCAGCAGTTGGCAGGGGGGATATGTAGCTTTCTTT. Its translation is CASSWQGGYVAFF.